The 16 T cell receptor beta chains presented below share a single source sample, sequenced in a study of long-term antiretroviral therapy in people with HIV. Survey-level immunoSEQ v3.0 assays were run. Sequencing used immunoSEQ multiplex PCR; TCRdb keeps in-frame clones, though not all of them. In the table there are over 25,000 clones, roughly 87% of which are singletons. The sample in question was unsorted PBMCs, obtained 1.1 years before starting antiretroviral therapy. These receptors were obtained from a woman in her 30s with HIV.

This clone was seen once. The same CDR3 can be traced to other DNA sequences in this sample. V and J are TRBV30 and TRBJ1-3; D is undetermined. There are 12 residues in the CDR3. Germline values: CDR1 GTSNPN, CDR2 SVGIG (reference sequence). V was pared by 4 bases and J by 0 bases, with 4 bases between. CDR3 amino acids: CAWTSSGNTIYF. Written as DNA, the CDR3 is TGTGCCTGGACGAGCTCTGGAAACACCATATATTTT.

This chain links TRBV14 with TRBJ1-1, with TRBD1 matching 7 bases. V lost 2 bases, J lost 4 bases, and 4 bases stayed unmatched. Looked up from germline, CDR1 is SGHDN and CDR2 is FVKESK. CDR3 length: 14 residues. CDR3 in amino acids: CASSQRQGGTEAFF. The CDR3 DNA sequence: TGTGCCAGCAGCCAACGCCAGGGGGGCACTGAAGCTTTCTTT.

This chain links TRBV9 with TRBJ2-1; D is uncertain. This CDR3 is built from 14 residues. Germline lookup yields CDR1 SGDLS and CDR2 YYNGEE. V shed 0 bases and J shed 2 bases, with 6 bases lying between them. CDR3 protein: CASSVANTYNEQFF. The CDR3 region has the DNA TGTGCCAGCAGCGTAGCGAATACCTACAATGAGCAGTTCTTC.

On this clone: Other DNA sequences from this sample encode an identical CDR3 as well. The V gene is TRBV6-5, the J gene TRBJ2-1; possibly TRBD1 for D (5 bases). Trimming left V 2 bases short and J 7 bases short, with 12 bases between. The CDR3 loop spans 14 amino acids. Germline CDR1 is MNHEY and CDR2 is SVGAGI. The CDR3 region is CASSYAAGPNEQFF. The CDR3 DNA is TGTGCCAGCAGTTACGCGGCAGGGCCTAATGAGCAGTTCTTC.

V and J are TRBV7-9 and TRBJ1-1; D possibly corresponds to TRBD1 (5 bases). Deletions cut 1 base from V and 3 bases from J, with 12 bases between. The CDR3 runs 15 residues. Germline V gene data show CDR1 as SEHNR and CDR2 as FQNEAQ (reference sequence). The CDR3 DNA sequence: TGTGCCAGCAGCTTAGAGGGAGGGGTATACACTGAAGCTTTCTTT. Encoded protein: CASSLEGGVYTEAFF. Based on the CDR3 plus reference TRBV7-9 and TRBJ1-1, the full variable domain is DTGVSQNPRHKITKRGQNVTFRCDPISEHNRLYWYRQTLGQGPEFLTYFQNEAQLEKSRLLSDRFSAERPKGSFSTLEIQRTEQGDSAMYLCASSLEGGVYTEAFFGQGTRLTVV.

J is TRBJ2-5 and V is TRBV7-2; possible D gene TRBD2, 6 bases. The V gene's germline CDR1 is SGHTA and CDR2 FQGNSA. The CDR3 is 15 residues long. V was pared by 4 bases and J by 5 bases, with 17 bases between. CDR3 sequence reads: CASSSNHGGGETQYF. CDR3 DNA: TGTGCCAGCAGCTCAAATCACGGAGGAGGGGAGACCCAGTACTTC.

The CDR3 sequence: CSVELPGPSGYTF. Written as DNA, the CDR3 is TGCAGCGTTGAATTACCGGGACCCAGTGGCTACACCTTC. V gene TRBV29-1 combines with J gene TRBJ1-2; D may be TRBD1 (5 bases). V dropped 2 bases and J dropped 7 bases, with 14 bases sitting between them. Germline CDR1 and CDR2: SQVTM and ANQGSEA. The CDR3 loop spans 13 amino acids. Using reference TRBV29-1 and TRBJ1-2 for the parts outside the CDR3, the full variable domain is SAVISQKPSRDICQRGTSLTIQCQVDSQVTMMFWYRQQPGQSLTLIATANQGSEATYESGFVIDKFPISRPNLTFSTLTVSNMSPEDSSIYLCSVELPGPSGYTFGSGTRLTVV.

The chain recombines TRBV7-9 with TRBJ2-2; tentatively, D is TRBD1 or TRBD2 (6 bases each). The CDR3 has 14 amino acids. V was cut by 6 bases and J by 9 bases, with 17 bases left in between. CDR1 is SEHNR, CDR2 FQNEAQ, per germline (reference sequence). In DNA, the CDR3 is TGTGCCAGCAGGGACGGGACCGGGGGCCGGGAGCTGTTTTTT. It encodes CASRDGTGGRELFF.

This rearrangement joins TRBV10-2 to TRBJ2-2, with TRBD2 as a possible D gene (5 bases). V was clipped by 4 bases and J by 7 bases, with 10 bases between them. Germline V gives CDR1 WSHSY, CDR2 SAAADI. The CDR3 has 13 amino acids. DNA of the CDR3: TGCGCCAGCAGTGGATGGGAGAGCGGGGAGCTGTTTTTT. As protein: CASSGWESGELFF.

This clone was detected a few times. The rearrangement links TRBV4-2 to TRBJ1-2; D is possibly TRBD1 (5 bases). Between the trimmed V and J ends, which lost 1 base and 4 bases, there was a span of 16 bases. There are 16 residues in the CDR3. Germline assignment: CDR1 LGHNA and CDR2 YNFKEQ. In nucleotides, the CDR3 is TGTGCCAGCAGCCAAGCGAACCGACAGTCTCTCTATGGCTACACCTTC. Protein product: CASSQANRQSLYGYTF.

J is TRBJ2-5 and V is TRBV27, with 10 nucleotides matching TRBD1. Germline CDR1 and CDR2: MNHEY and SMNVEV (reference sequence). V was clipped by 0 bases and J by 1 base; unmatched bases: 2. This CDR3 comprises 16 residues. The CDR3 DNA follows: TGTGCCAGCAGTTTATCAGGGACAGGGGCCCAAGAGACCCAGTACTTC. It translates to CASSLSGTGAQETQYF.

The genes are TRBV7-9 and TRBJ2-3; 7 positions match TRBD2. The CDR3 loop spans 18 amino acids. CDR1 SEHNR and CDR2 FQNEAQ come from the germline V gene (reference sequence). V shed 6 bases, J shed 2 bases, and the junction held 17 bases outside the gene matches. The CDR3 DNA reads as TGTGCCAGCAGGCATCCGCCATCTAGCGGAGATACCACAGATACGCAGTATTTT. Its translation is CASRHPPSSGDTTDTQYF.

This sequence joins TRBV28 and TRBJ2-3; 7 bases line up with TRBD1. CDR1 is MDHEN, CDR2 SYDVKM, per germline. This CDR3 is built from 17 residues. The J segment lost 7 bases and the V segment lost 7 bases, leaving 20 bases of the junction unmatched. CDR3 nucleotide sequence: TGTGCCAGCACTCCGGGCCTAGGGGGCCACGGAGGAAATACGCAGTATTTT. As protein: CASTPGLGGHGGNTQYF.

The J gene is TRBJ1-2, the V gene TRBV10-2; no firm D call. CDR3 length: 13 amino acids. Looked up from germline, CDR1 is WSHSY and CDR2 is SAAADI. The V gene lost 8 bases and the J gene lost 5 bases, with 15 bases spanning the gap. The CDR3 DNA reads TGCGCCAGCTCGGAACAGCTTGAGTATGGCTACACCTTC. The encoded protein is CASSEQLEYGYTF.

The CDR3 DNA is TGTGCCAGCTCACGACAGGGGCGCGACACTGAAGCTTTCTTT. Amino acids: CASSRQGRDTEAFF. The chain employs TRBV18 and TRBJ1-1, with TRBD1 matching over 8 bases. V lost 4 bases and J lost 3; bases outside the gene matches: 4. The germline V gene encodes CDR1 KGHSH and CDR2 LQKENI. There are 14 residues in the CDR3.

This chain links TRBV6-6 with TRBJ2-7; 7 bases line up with TRBD2. This CDR3 comprises 12 residues. CDR1 MNHNY and CDR2 SVGAGI come from the germline V gene (reference sequence). Losses at the gene ends were 4 bases for V and 6 bases for J; bases not matched to a gene: 3. CDR3 sequence: CASSLSGGEQYV. CDR3 sequence (DNA): TGTGCCAGCAGTTTATCGGGGGGCGAGCAGTACGTC.